The 17 T cell receptor beta chains given below trace back to one sample, sequenced in a study of blood T cell repertoires in COVID-19. Profiled with immunoSEQ multiplex PCR; TCRdb holds only in-frame clones, not every one. The table has roughly 310,000 clones, 89% seen once. Sequenced: PBMCs or T cells enriched from blood (not recorded which). The source is a woman in her forties who had recovered from COVID-19.

This chain uses TRBV21-1 with TRBJ1-6; the table names TRBD1, a call not compared with the DNA. TRBV21-1 is a documented pseudogene. There are 21 residues in the CDR3. The CDR3 is CASSLIRGTVWLGPYNSPLHF. The CDR3 DNA reads TGTGCCAGCAGTCTAATACGTGGGACAGTCTGGTTAGGCCCCTATAATTCACCCCTCCACTTT.

V gene TRBV11-3 combines with J gene TRBJ2-7; D is possibly TRBD2 (6 bases). The CDR3 sequence is 15 residues long. Trimming took 1 base from V and 0 from J, leaving 10 bases between them. The germline CDR1 and CDR2 sequences are SGHNT and YENEEA. CDR3 in amino acids: CASSLAGASSYEQYF. The CDR3 DNA is TGTGCCAGCAGCTTAGCGGGAGCCTCCTCCTACGAGCAGTACTTC. The whole variable domain, remainder taken from reference TRBV11-3 and TRBJ2-7, is EAGVVQSPRYKIIEKKQPVAFWCNPISGHNTLYWYLQNLGQGPELLIRYENEEAVDDSQLPKDRFSAERLKGVDSTLKIQPAELGDSAVYLCASSLAGASSYEQYFGPGTRLTVT.

The CDR3 DNA reads as TGTGCCAGCAGTTACTCCATTGGACAGGCAACTGGGGCCAACGTCCTGACTTTC. Translating it yields CASSYSIGQATGANVLTF. V and J are TRBV6-2 or TRBV6-3 and TRBJ2-6; TRBD1 aligns across 7 bases. Germline assignment: CDR1 MNHEY and CDR2 SVGEGT. CDR3 length: 18 amino acids. V trimming: 0 bases; J trimming: 2 bases; junction bases outside the gene matches: 7.

The chain recombines TRBV11-2 with TRBJ2-1; D unresolved. The germline CDR1 and CDR2 sequences are SGHAT and FQNNGV. This CDR3 spans 11 amino acids. V lost 3 bases and J 6 bases, leaving 3 bases between the germline ends. The CDR3 protein is CASSFGNEQFF. The DNA of the CDR3 is TGTGCCAGCAGCTTCGGCAATGAGCAGTTCTTC.

The chain couples TRBV9 to TRBJ2-7; D unresolved. Trimming removed 0 bases at V and 2 bases at J, with 9 bases between. The CDR3 runs to 14 residues. Germline V lookup: CDR1 SGDLS, CDR2 YYNGEE. The CDR3 loop is CASSVGSAPYEQYF. The CDR3, as DNA: TGTGCCAGCAGCGTAGGATCTGCGCCCTACGAGCAGTACTTC.

Comment on this clone: Other DNA sequences from this sample encode an identical CDR3 as well. The chain is built from TRBV7-3 and TRBJ2-3, with 15 bases identical to TRBD2. The V gene's germline CDR1 is SGHTA and CDR2 FQGTGA. The CDR3 spans 16 residues. J was trimmed by 4 bases and V by 4 bases; bases with no gene match: 3. The CDR3 nucleotides read TGTGCCAGCAGCTCCGGACTAGCGGGAGGGGCAGATACGCAGTATTTT. Its protein product is CASSSGLAGGADTQYF.

The rearrangement joins TRBV5-6 to TRBJ1-5; D call uncertain. V was pared by 2 bases and J by 2 bases, with 11 bases between. The CDR3 totals 15 residues. Germline V gives CDR1 SGHDT, CDR2 YYEEEE. The CDR3 spells CASSFRQVGNQPQHF. The CDR3 nucleotides read TGTGCCAGCAGCTTCCGGCAGGTTGGCAATCAGCCCCAGCATTTT.

V usage is TRBV6-2 or TRBV6-3 and J usage is TRBJ2-3; no definite D call. Germline assignment: CDR1 MNHEY and CDR2 SVGEGT. V gave up 4 bases and J gave up 2 bases, with 10 bases separating them. The CDR3 has 14 residues. The CDR3 region has the DNA TGTGCCAGCAGTTTATTTGTTCTCACAGATACGCAGTATTTT. This encodes CASSLFVLTDTQYF.

The chain employs TRBV6-5 and TRBJ2-7, with 9 positions matching TRBD1. The CDR3 has 13 amino acids. The germline CDR1 and CDR2 sequences are MNHEY and SVGAGI. The junction had 7 bases not matched to a gene; V was cut back by 6 bases and J by 7 bases. DNA of the CDR3: TGTGCCAGCAGCCCGAACAGGGGGCGGGAGCAGTACTTC. Protein: CASSPNRGREQYF.

This chain joins TRBV19 and TRBJ1-6; TRBD1 might be the D (5 bases). Trimming removed 11 bases at V and 9 bases at J, with 17 bases between. This CDR3 has 13 residues. The germline CDR1 and CDR2 sequences are LNHDA and SQIVND (reference sequence). CDR3 residues: CAGGLAVGSPLHF. The CDR3 bases are TGTGCCGGGGGGTTGGCAGTTGGTTCACCCCTCCACTTT.

The J gene is TRBJ1-1, the V gene TRBV7-8; maybe TRBD1 (5 bases). Looked up from germline, CDR1 is SGHVS and CDR2 is FQNEAQ. V lost 6 bases to trimming and J lost 0 bases, with 17 bases between them. This CDR3 is 16 amino acids long. The CDR3 region has the DNA TGTGCCAGCAGTCATTCACCTGGACATATGAACACTGAAGCTTTCTTT. Translation: CASSHSPGHMNTEAFF.

V usage is TRBV5-1 and J usage is TRBJ2-2; D not resolved. CDR1 is SGHRS, CDR2 YFSETQ, per germline. CDR3 length equals 15 residues. Trimming cost V 0 bases and J 0 bases, with 6 bases left between them. CDR3: CASSLGQTNTGELFF. CDR3 DNA: TGCGCCAGCAGCTTGGGTCAGACGAACACCGGGGAGCTGTTTTTT. Together with reference TRBV5-1 and TRBJ2-2, the CDR3 gives the full variable domain: KAGVTQTPRYLIKTRGQQVTLSCSPISGHRSVSWYQQTPGQGLQFLFEYFSETQRNKGNFPGRFSGRQFSNSRSEMNVSTLELGDSALYLCASSLGQTNTGELFFGEGSRLTVL.

The chain is built from TRBV7-9 and TRBJ1-1; a weak D match, TRBD1 (6 bases). Per the germline V gene, CDR1 is SEHNR and CDR2 is FQNEAQ (reference sequence). V was shortened by 5 bases and J by 5 bases, with 18 bases between the two germline ends. There are 15 residues in the CDR3. The CDR3 loop is CASSPLGGIWTEAFF. The CDR3 region has the DNA TGTGCCAGCAGCCCACTAGGGGGAATATGGACTGAAGCTTTCTTT.

V is TRBV29-1 and J is TRBJ2-5; D remains unclear. The V and J ends lost 8 bases and 5 bases respectively, with 9 bases between them. This CDR3 has 10 residues. Per germline, CDR1 SQVTM and CDR2 ANQGSEA. The CDR3: CSYLRETQYF. Written as DNA, the CDR3 is TGCAGCTACCTCAGGGAGACCCAGTACTTC.

The chain has TRBV11-1 and TRBJ1-1; D gene unclear. The V gene's germline CDR1 is SGHAT and CDR2 FQDESV (reference sequence). CDR3 size: 14 residues. V was clipped by 1 base and J by 6 bases, with 12 bases between them. CDR3 bases: TGTGCCAGCAGCTTAGATCAGGTTGTCCCTGAAGCTTTCTTT. Amino acids: CASSLDQVVPEAFF.

The rearrangement uses TRBV7-2 and TRBJ2-3; D gene unclear. V shed 2 bases and J shed 5 bases, with 11 bases lying between them. The germline CDR1 and CDR2 sequences are SGHTA and FQGNSA. The CDR3 length is 14 residues. The CDR3: CASSLQARGDTQYF. CDR3 bases: TGTGCCAGCAGCTTACAAGCGCGAGGAGATACGCAGTATTTT.

The chain recombines TRBV27 with TRBJ2-7, with a possible D match to TRBD1 (5 bases). The ends were cut back, 1 base at V and 3 bases at J, with 10 bases in the middle. Germline CDR1 is MNHEY and CDR2 is SMNVEV (reference sequence). The CDR3 has 14 residues. CDR3 amino acids: CASSLFTQGYEQYF. In DNA, the CDR3 is TGTGCCAGCAGTTTATTTACCCAGGGCTACGAGCAGTACTTC.